This record looks at one T cell receptor beta chain sequence and its context. In the original analysis: Nucleated cell number was recorded as an estimate derived from reference gene primer amplification. Clones were sequenced by immunoSEQ multiplex PCR, and TCRdb holds only the in-frame ones, with some missing. V, J and clone size are those of that table, while D and trimming were read from the DNA. The sample comprises around 440,000 clones, roughly 88% of which are singletons, and 10% to 15% rests with the top ten. Trimming removed 4 bases from V and 3 bases from J; junction bases left unmatched: 8. The CDR3 consists of 15 residues. Germline CDR1 is SGHRS and CDR2 is YFSETQ. This entry is derived from a study of blood T cell repertoires in COVID-19. Study as a whole: The United States, Italy and Spain supplied acute and convalescent COVID-19 samples. In each case, the material was cDNA or gDNA derived from T cells, B-cell-depleted T cells, or PBMCs.

Patients in Seattle were enrolled during active infection, then followed longitudinally. Sample: peripheral blood. The chain joins TRBV5-1 to TRBJ1-1, with 8 bases aligning to TRBD1. This receptor was obtained from a woman aged 45-65 years with COVID-19, enrolled during active disease. The CDR3 sequence is CASSPGQGAYTEAFF. CDR3 sequence (DNA): TGCGCCAGCAGCCCAGGACAGGGAGCGTACACTGAAGCTTTCTTT. The full variable domain, in which reference TRBV5-1 and TRBJ1-1 provide the parts outside the CDR3, is KAGVTQTPRYLIKTRGQQVTLSCSPISGHRSVSWYQQTPGQGLQFLFEYFSETQRNKGNFPGRFSGRQFSNSRSEMNVSTLELGDSALYLCASSPGQGAYTEAFFGQGTRLTVV.